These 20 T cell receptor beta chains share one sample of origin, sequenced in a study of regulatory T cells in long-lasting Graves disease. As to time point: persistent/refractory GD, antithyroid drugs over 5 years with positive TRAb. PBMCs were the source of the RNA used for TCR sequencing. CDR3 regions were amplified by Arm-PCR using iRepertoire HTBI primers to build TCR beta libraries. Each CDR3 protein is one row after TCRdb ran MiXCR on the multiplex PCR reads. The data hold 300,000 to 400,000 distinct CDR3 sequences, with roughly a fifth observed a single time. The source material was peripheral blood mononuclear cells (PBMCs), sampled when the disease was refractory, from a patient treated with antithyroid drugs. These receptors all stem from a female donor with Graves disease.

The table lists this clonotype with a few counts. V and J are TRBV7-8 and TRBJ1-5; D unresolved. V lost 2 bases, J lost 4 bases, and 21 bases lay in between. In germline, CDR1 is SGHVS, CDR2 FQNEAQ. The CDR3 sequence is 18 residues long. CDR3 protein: CASSLPSNAPSLNQPQHF. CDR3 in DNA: TGTGCCAGCAGCTTACCCAGTAACGCTCCCTCACTTAATCAGCCCCAGCATTTT.

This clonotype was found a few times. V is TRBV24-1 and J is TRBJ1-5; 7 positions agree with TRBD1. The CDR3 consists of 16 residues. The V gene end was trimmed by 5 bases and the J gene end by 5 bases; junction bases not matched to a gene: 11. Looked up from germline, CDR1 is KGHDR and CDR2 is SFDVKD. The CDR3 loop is CATSANQGGPYQPQHF. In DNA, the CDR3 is TGTGCCACCAGTGCAAACCAGGGGGGCCCCTATCAGCCCCAGCATTTT.

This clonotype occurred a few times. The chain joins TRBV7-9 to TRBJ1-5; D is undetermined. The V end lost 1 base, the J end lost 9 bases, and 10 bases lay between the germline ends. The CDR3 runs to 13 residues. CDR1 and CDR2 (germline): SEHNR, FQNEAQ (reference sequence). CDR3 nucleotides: TGTGCCAGCAGCTTAGAACGAAACGGGCCCCAGCATTTT. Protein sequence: CASSLERNGPQHF.

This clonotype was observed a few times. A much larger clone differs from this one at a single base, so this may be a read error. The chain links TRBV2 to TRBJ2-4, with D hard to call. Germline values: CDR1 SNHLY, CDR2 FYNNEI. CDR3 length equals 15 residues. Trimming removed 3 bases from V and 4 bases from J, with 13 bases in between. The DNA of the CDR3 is TGTGCCAGCAGTGATGCAGTAGGCCGGAAAAACATTCAGTACTTC. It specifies CASSDAVGRKNIQYF.

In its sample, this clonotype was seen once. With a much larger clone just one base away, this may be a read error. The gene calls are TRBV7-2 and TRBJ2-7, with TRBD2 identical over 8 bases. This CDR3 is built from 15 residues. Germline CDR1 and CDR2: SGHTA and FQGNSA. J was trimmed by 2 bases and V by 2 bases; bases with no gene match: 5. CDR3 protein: CTSSLLSGGPYEQYF. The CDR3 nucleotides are TGTACCAGCAGCTTATTGTCGGGGGGGCCCTACGAGCAGTACTTC.

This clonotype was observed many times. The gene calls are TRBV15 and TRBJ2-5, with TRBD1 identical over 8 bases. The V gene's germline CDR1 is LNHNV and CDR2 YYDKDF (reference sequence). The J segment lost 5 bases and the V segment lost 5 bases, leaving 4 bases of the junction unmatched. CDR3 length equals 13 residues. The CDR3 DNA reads TGTGCCACCAGCCGCAGGGGGCTTGAGACCCAGTACTTC. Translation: CATSRRGLETQYF.

Written as DNA, the CDR3 is TGTGCCAGTAAGATACAGGCGCAGGGCACTGAAGCTTTCTTT. It translates to CASKIQAQGTEAFF. The V call is TRBV19, the J call TRBJ1-1; D is perhaps TRBD1 (5 bases). Germline V gene lookup returns CDR1 LNHDA and CDR2 SQIVND (reference sequence). Trimming took 7 bases from V and 4 from J, leaving 16 bases between them. CDR3 length equals 14 residues.

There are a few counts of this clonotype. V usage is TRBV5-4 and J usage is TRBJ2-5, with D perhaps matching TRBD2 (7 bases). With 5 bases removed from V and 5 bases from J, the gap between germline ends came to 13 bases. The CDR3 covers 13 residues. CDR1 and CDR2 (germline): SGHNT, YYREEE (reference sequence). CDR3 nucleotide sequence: TGTGCCAGCAGGCAAGGGGGGGACGAGACCCAGTACTTC. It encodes CASRQGGDETQYF. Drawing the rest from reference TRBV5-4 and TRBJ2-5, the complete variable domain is ETGVTQSPTHLIKTRGQQVTLRCSSQSGHNTVSWYQQALGQGPQFIFQYYREEENGRGNFPPRFSGLQFPNYSSELNVNALELDDSALYLCASRQGGDETQYFGPGTRLLVL.

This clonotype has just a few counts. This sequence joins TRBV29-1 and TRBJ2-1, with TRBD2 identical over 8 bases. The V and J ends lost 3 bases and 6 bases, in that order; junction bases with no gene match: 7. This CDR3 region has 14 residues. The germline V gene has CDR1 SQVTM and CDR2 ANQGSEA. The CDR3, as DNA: TGCAGCGTTGAGGGCGGGGGGATATCCAATGAGCAGTTCTTC. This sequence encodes CSVEGGGISNEQFF.

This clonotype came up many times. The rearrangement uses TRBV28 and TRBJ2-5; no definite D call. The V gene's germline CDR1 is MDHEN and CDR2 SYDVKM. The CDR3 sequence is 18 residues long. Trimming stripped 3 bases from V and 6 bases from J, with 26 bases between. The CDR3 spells CASSLPTQPNSPVKTQYF. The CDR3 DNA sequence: TGTGCCAGCAGTTTGCCAACCCAACCGAATAGCCCTGTGAAGACCCAGTACTTC. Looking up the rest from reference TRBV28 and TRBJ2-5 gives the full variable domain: DVKVTQSSRYLVKRTGEKVFLECVQDMDHENMFWYRQDPGLGLRLIYFSYDVKMKEKGDIPEGYSVSREKKERFSLILESASTNQTSMYLCASSLPTQPNSPVKTQYFGPGTRLLVL.

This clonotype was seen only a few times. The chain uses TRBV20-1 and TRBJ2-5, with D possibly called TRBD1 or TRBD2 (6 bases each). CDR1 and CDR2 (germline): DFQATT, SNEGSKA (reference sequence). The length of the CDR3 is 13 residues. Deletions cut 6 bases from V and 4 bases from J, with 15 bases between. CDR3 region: CSATGGRGETQYF. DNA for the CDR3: TGCAGTGCAACCGGGGGCCGGGGAGAGACCCAGTACTTC.

CDR3 in amino acids: CASSPQDEQFF. CDR3 coding DNA: TGTGCCAGCAGTCCCCAGGATGAGCAGTTCTTC. This chain uses TRBV28 with TRBJ2-1, with D unclear. The CDR3 runs to 11 residues. V was pared by 5 bases and J by 8 bases, with 7 bases between. Germline lookup yields CDR1 MDHEN and CDR2 SYDVKM. The entire variable domain, with the rest obtained from reference TRBV28 and TRBJ2-1, is as follows: DVKVTQSSRYLVKRTGEKVFLECVQDMDHENMFWYRQDPGLGLRLIYFSYDVKMKEKGDIPEGYSVSREKKERFSLILESASTNQTSMYLCASSPQDEQFFGPGTRLTVL.

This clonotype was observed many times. This chain's CDR3 is CASSESRQGAQGYTF. CDR3 sequence (DNA): TGTGCCAGCAGTGAAAGTCGCCAGGGGGCACAGGGCTACACCTTC. V gene TRBV6-1 combines with J gene TRBJ1-2; 8 nucleotides agree with TRBD1. CDR3 size: 15 residues. Germline lookup yields CDR1 MNHNS and CDR2 SASEGT. V gave up 2 bases and J gave up 8 bases; unmatched junction bases: 10.

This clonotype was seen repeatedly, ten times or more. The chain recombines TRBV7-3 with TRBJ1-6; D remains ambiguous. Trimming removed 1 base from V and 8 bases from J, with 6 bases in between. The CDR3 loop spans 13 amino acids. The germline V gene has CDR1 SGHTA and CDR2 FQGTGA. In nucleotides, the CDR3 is TGTGCCAGCAGCTTAATGTGGGATTCACCCCTCCACTTT. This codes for CASSLMWDSPLHF.

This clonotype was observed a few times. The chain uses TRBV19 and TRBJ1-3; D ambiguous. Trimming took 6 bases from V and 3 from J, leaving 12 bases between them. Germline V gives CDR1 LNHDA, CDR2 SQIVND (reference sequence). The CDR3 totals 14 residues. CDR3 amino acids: CASSPGRVGNTIYF. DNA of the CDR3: TGTGCCAGTAGCCCGGGGAGGGTTGGAAACACCATATATTTT. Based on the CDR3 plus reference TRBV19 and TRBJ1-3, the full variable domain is DGGITQSPKYLFRKEGQNVTLSCEQNLNHDAMYWYRQDPGQGLRLIYYSQIVNDFQKGDIAEGYSVSREKKESFPLTVTSAQKNPTAFYLCASSPGRVGNTIYFGEGSWLTVV.

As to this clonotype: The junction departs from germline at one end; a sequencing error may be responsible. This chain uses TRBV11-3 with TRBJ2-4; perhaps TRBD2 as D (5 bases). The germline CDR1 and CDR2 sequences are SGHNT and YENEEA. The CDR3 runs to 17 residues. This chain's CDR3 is CTSSLRGSGVAKNIQYF. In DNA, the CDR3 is TGTACCAGCAGCCTTAGAGGGAGCGGCGTAGCCAAAAACATTCAGTACTTC.

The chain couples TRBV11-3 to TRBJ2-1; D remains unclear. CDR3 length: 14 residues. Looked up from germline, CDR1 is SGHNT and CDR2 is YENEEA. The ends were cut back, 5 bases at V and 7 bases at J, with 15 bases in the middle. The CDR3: CASSRSGRPNEQFF. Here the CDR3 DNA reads TGTGCCAGCAGCCGATCGGGTAGACCGAATGAGCAGTTCTTC. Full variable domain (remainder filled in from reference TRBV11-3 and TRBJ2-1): EAGVVQSPRYKIIEKKQPVAFWCNPISGHNTLYWYLQNLGQGPELLIRYENEEAVDDSQLPKDRFSAERLKGVDSTLKIQPAELGDSAVYLCASSRSGRPNEQFFGPGTRLTVL.

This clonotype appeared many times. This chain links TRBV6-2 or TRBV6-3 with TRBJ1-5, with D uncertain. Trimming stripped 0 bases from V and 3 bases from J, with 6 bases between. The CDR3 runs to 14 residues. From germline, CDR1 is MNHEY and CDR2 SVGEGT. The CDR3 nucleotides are TGTGCCAGCAGTTACTCTCAGTTCAATCAGCCCCAGCATTTT. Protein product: CASSYSQFNQPQHF.

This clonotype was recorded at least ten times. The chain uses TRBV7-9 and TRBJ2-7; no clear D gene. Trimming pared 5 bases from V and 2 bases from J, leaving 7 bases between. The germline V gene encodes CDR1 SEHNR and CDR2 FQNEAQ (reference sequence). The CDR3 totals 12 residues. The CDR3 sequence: CASSIGAYEQYF. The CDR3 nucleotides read TGTGCCAGCAGCATTGGGGCCTACGAGCAGTACTTC.

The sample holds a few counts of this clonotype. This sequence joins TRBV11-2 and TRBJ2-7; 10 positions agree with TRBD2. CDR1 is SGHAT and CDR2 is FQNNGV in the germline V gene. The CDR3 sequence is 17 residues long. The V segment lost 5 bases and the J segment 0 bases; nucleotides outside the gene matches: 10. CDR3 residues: CASSRRAGGPSSYEQYF. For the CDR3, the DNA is TGTGCCAGCAGCCGGAGAGCGGGGGGGCCAAGCTCCTACGAGCAGTACTTC.